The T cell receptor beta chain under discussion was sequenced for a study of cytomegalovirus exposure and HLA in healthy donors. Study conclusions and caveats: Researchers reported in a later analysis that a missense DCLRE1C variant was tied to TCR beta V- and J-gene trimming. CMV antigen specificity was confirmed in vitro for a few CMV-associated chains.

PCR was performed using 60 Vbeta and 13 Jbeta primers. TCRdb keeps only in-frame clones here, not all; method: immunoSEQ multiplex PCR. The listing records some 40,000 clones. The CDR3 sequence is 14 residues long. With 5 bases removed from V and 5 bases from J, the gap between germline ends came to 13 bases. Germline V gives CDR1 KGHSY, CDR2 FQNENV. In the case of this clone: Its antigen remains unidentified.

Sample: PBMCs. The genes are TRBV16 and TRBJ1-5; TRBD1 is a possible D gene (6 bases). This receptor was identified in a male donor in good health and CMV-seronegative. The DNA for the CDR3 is TGTGCCAGCAGCGGGGGGGCGGACTATCAGCCCCAGCATTTT. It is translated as CASSGGADYQPQHF.